This TCR beta chain was recovered during a study of OX40 agonist ivuxolimab in advanced cancers. Only in-frame clones appear in the TCRdb table, and some are missing; sequencing was by immunoSEQ multiplex PCR. The sample has about 71,000 clones, 80% to 90% seen once. With 1 base removed from V and 3 bases from J, the gap between germline ends came to 21 bases. This CDR3 comprises 18 residues. Looked up from germline, CDR1 is SGDLS and CDR2 is YYNGEE. The chain employs TRBV9 and TRBJ2-3; tentative D call: TRBD1 (5 bases). Sequencing was performed on CD4+ or CD8+ T cells sorted from blood, taken in a trial of the OX40 agonist ivuxolimab. This clonotype was sampled from an adult with an advanced solid tumor such as melanoma, head and neck, liver or kidney cancer. DNA of the CDR3: TGTGCCAGCAGCGTACCCGACAGTTTGGGTTGGAGTACAGATACGCAGTATTTT. Translating it yields CASSVPDSLGWSTDTQYF.